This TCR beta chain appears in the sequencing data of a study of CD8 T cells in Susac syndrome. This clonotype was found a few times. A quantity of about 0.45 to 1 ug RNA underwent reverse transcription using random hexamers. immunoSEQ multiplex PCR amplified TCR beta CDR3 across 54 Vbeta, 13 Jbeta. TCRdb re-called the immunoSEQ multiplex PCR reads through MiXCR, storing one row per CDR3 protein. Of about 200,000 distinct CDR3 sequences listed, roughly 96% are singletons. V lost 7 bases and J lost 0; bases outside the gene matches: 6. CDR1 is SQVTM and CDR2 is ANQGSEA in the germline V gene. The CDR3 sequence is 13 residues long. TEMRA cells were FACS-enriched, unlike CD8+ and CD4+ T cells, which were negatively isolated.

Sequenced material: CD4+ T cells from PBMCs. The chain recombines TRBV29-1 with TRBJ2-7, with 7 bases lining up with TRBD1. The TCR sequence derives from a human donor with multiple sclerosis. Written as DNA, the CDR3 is TGCAGCGCCGGGGACAGAGTCTCCTACGAGCAGTACTTC. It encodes CSAGDRVSYEQYF.